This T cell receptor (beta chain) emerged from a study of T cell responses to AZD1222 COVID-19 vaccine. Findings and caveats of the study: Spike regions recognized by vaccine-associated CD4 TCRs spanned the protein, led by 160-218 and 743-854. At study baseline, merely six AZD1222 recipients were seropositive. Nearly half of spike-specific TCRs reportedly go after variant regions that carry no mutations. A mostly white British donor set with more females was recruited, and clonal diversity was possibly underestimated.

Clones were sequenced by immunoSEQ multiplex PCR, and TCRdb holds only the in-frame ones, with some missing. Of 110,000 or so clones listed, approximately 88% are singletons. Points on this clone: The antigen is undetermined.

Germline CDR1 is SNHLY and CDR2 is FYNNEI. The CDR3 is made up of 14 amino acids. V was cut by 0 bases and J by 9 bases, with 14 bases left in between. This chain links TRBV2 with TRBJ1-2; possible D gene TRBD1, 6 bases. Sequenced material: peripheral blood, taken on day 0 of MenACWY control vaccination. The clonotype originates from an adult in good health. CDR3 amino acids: CASSEAGRGVSYTF. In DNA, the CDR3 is TGTGCCAGCAGTGAAGCGGGCAGGGGAGTGAGCTACACCTTC.